This paragraph reports one T cell receptor beta chain. Only in-frame clones appear in the TCRdb table, and some are missing; sequencing was by immunoSEQ multiplex PCR. The sample holds around 290,000 clones; 86% are singletons and the top ten take roughly 3%. The data were taken from a study of blood T cell repertoires in COVID-19. The CDR3 has 15 residues. Deletions cut 1 base from V and 6 bases from J, with 13 bases between. Per germline, CDR1 SEHNR and CDR2 FQNEAQ (reference sequence). This TCR was sampled from a woman aged 18 to 35 who had recovered from COVID-19. The chain uses TRBV7-9 and TRBJ2-1; D unclear. The sequencing sample was made of PBMCs or T cells enriched from blood (not recorded which). This CDR3 reads CASSLERVLSNEQFF. CDR3 DNA sequence: TGTGCCAGCAGCTTAGAGCGAGTCCTAAGCAATGAGCAGTTCTTC.